This record concerns one T cell receptor beta chain sequence. The antigen is undetermined. This CDR3 is built from 12 residues. Trimming shortened V by 5 bases and J by 8 bases, and 11 bases separated the two germline ends. This specimen comes from a study of CD8 T cells in ankylosing spondylitis. Findings and limits, study-wide: Ankylosing spondylitis blood appeared to be characterized by a TCR beta motif of eight highly homologous variants. As reported, disease-linked clones showed significant enrichment in matched ankylosing spondylitis synovial fluid.

MiXCR, run by TCRdb on the 5' RACE reads, gives a single entry per CDR3 protein. The sample yields 350,000 to 550,000 distinct CDR3 sequences, more than 25% seen once. The J gene is TRBJ2-3, the V gene TRBV12-3 or TRBV12-4, with unresolved D. The sequence derives from a male donor with ankylosing spondylitis. The sequencing input was blood, either unsorted or a sorted T cell fraction (not recorded which). Here the CDR3 DNA reads TGTGCCAGCAGTCGTGCGACTGGTACGCAGTATTTT. It specifies CASSRATGTQYF.